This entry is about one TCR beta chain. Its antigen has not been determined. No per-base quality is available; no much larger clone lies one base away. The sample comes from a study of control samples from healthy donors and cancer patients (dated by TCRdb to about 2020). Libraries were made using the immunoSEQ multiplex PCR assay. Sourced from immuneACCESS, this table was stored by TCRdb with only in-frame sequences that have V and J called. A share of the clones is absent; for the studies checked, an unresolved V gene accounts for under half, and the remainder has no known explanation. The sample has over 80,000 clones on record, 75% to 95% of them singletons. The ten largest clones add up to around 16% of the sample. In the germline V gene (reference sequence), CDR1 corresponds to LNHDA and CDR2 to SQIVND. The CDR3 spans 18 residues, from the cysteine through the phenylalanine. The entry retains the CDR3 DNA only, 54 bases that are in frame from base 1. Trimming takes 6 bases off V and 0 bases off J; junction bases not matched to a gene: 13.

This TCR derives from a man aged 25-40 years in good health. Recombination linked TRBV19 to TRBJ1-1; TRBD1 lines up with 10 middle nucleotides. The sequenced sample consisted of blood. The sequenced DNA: TGTGCCAGTAGCCCCCGGGACAGGGGAGGAGGGATGAACACTGAAGCTTTCTTT. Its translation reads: CASSPRDRGGGMNTEAFF.